The present TCR beta chain was sequenced within a study of regulatory T cells in long-lasting Graves disease. CDR3-region Arm-PCR and iRepertoire HTBI primers produced the TCR beta libraries. In the study's own analysis: Identification yielded approximately 60 TRBV and about 15 TRBJ segments across samples. TCRdb processed the multiplex PCR reads anew with MiXCR; each CDR3 protein has one entry. It is TCRdb's table, rather than the study itself, that gives the V and J calls and clone size. Of some 250,000 distinct CDR3 sequences listed, about 20% were seen once; the top ten hold 14%. Points from the study as a whole: Small sample size may have lowered accuracy.

This clonotype was detected many times. Its antigen is as yet unknown. Specified time point: newly diagnosed GD, antithyroid drugs for less than 3 months. PBMC-derived RNA was used for the TCR library. V was pared by 6 bases and J by 9 bases, with 14 bases of the junction left unmatched. This CDR3 has 17 amino acids. The germline V gene encodes CDR1 DFQATT and CDR2 SNEGSKA (reference sequence). The same data also went into a second study, on T cells in Graves' hyperthyroidism and ophthalmopathy.

The sequences come from peripheral blood mononuclear cells (PBMCs), collected at new diagnosis, from a patient treated with antithyroid drugs. This TCR was sampled from a woman in her 30s with Graves disease. The chain uses TRBV20-1 and TRBJ2-1; 16 bases fit TRBD2. The CDR3 is CSADDVGLAGGRVEQFF. The CDR3 bases are TGCAGTGCGGACGATGTGGGACTAGCGGGGGGGCGAGTTGAGCAGTTCTTC.